Detailed here is one T cell receptor beta chain. Its antigen is not known. Primers: 60 Vbeta forward and 13 Jbeta reverse. The method was immunoSEQ multiplex PCR; TCRdb's version includes in-frame clones alone and lacks a portion of them. The repertoire holds about 150,000 clones, with 80% as singletons. Germline V gene lookup returns CDR1 SGHTA and CDR2 FQGNSA. This CDR3 comprises 13 residues. V lost 4 bases and J 0 bases, leaving 7 bases between the germline ends. This sample was included in a study of cytomegalovirus exposure and HLA in healthy donors. Findings and limits, study-wide: Most TCR sequences were uncommon, yet certain public TCRs appeared in many donors. In a later analysis, at a false discovery rate of 0.05, about 15,000 TCR beta sequences were associated with HLA alleles.

This TCR derives from a woman in her thirties or forties in good health and CMV-seropositive. Sequencing was done on a sample of PBMCs. The genes are TRBV7-2 and TRBJ2-7, with unresolved D. Here the CDR3 reads CASSWAPSYEQYF. The CDR3 nucleotides are TGTGCCAGCAGCTGGGCCCCCTCCTACGAGCAGTACTTC.